These 32 T cell receptor beta chains were sequenced from one sample in a study of T cell responses to AZD1222 COVID-19 vaccine. Sequencing used immunoSEQ multiplex PCR; TCRdb keeps in-frame clones, though not all of them. Found here are fewer than 200,000 clones, about 86% of them singletons; the top ten hold around a tenth. The starting material was peripheral blood, obtained 28 days after the second AZD1222 dose. Receptor source: an adult who received the AZD1222 COVID-19 vaccine.

This clone was seen more than once but under ten times. The V call is TRBV5-6, the J call TRBJ1-4, with a weak D call TRBD1 (6 bases). Germline V CDR1 and CDR2: SGHDT, YYEEEE. This CDR3 is built from 14 residues. V was pared by 4 bases and J by 6 bases, with 13 bases between. This CDR3 is CASSRGTRDEKLFF. The CDR3 DNA reads as TGTGCCAGCAGCCGTGGGACAAGGGATGAAAAACTGTTTTTT. The full variable domain, its missing parts supplied by reference TRBV5-6 and TRBJ1-4, is DAGVTQSPTHLIKTRGQQVTLRCSPKSGHDTVSWYQQALGQGPQFIFQYYEEEERQRGNFPDRFSGHQFPNYSSELNVNALLLGDSALYLCASSRGTRDEKLFFGSGTQLSVL.

The chain carries TRBV9 and TRBJ2-3, with D perhaps TRBD2 (6 bases). Trimming stripped 4 bases from V and 1 base from J, with 16 bases between. CDR3 length equals 16 residues. Germline V CDR1 and CDR2: SGDLS, YYNGEE. The CDR3 is CASSPSTSSGTDTQYF. For the CDR3, the DNA is TGTGCCAGCAGCCCAAGTACTAGCAGCGGCACAGATACGCAGTATTTT.

The V gene is TRBV19, the J gene TRBJ1-4, with 9 bases identical to TRBD1. V lost 6 bases to trimming and J lost 5 bases; unmatched junction nucleotides: 4. CDR1 and CDR2 from the germline V gene are LNHDA and SQIVND (reference sequence). The CDR3 has 14 amino acids. The CDR3 DNA is TGTGCCAGTAGCCTTGGGACAGGGAATGAAAAACTGTTTTTT. Amino acid sequence: CASSLGTGNEKLFF.

This chain connects TRBV30 to TRBJ2-7; the D is unclear. Germline assignment: CDR1 GTSNPN and CDR2 SVGIG (reference sequence). The CDR3 sequence is 13 residues long. Trimming pared 0 bases from V and 9 bases from J, leaving 15 bases between. The CDR3 DNA follows: TGTGCCTGGAGTGTAAGGTCCTATAGGTCGCAGTACTTC. Translating gives CAWSVRSYRSQYF.

With regard to this clone: The sample holds other DNA sequences that translate to the same CDR3. The rearrangement links TRBV7-3 to TRBJ2-1; possible D gene TRBD2, 7 bases. Trimming pared 1 base from V and 2 bases from J, leaving 9 bases between. Germline V CDR1 and CDR2: SGHTA, FQGTGA. The CDR3 is 15 residues long. The CDR3 protein is CASSLSGGAYNEQFF. The CDR3 DNA sequence: TGTGCCAGCAGCTTAAGCGGGGGCGCCTACAATGAGCAGTTCTTC.

The genes are TRBV7-2 and TRBJ1-1, with D uncertain. Germline V gene lookup returns CDR1 SGHTA and CDR2 FQGNSA. Trimming pared 4 bases from V and 0 bases from J, leaving 9 bases between. The CDR3 consists of 14 residues. The CDR3 loop is CASSYSLVNTEAFF. The CDR3 DNA is TGTGCCAGCAGCTACTCTTTGGTGAACACTGAAGCTTTCTTT.

This rearrangement joins TRBV28 to TRBJ1-2; no definite D call. Trimming removed 6 bases from V and 6 bases from J, with 14 bases in between. In germline, CDR1 is MDHEN, CDR2 SYDVKM. The length of the CDR3 is 13 residues. The CDR3 DNA follows: TGTGCCAGCAGGGCGAACCCTACCGATGGCTACACCTTC. Protein: CASRANPTDGYTF.

The chain combines TRBV3-1 (or the pseudogene TRBV3-2) with TRBJ1-1; D gene uncertain. CDR3 size: 11 residues. The ends were cut back, 5 bases at V and 7 bases at J, with 8 bases in the middle. Germline CDR1 reads LGHDT; CDR2 reads YNNKEL (reference sequence). CDR3 protein: CASSSRIEAFF. CDR3 DNA: TGTGCCAGCAGCTCACGTATTGAAGCTTTCTTT.

This rearrangement joins TRBV2 to TRBJ1-6, with 9 bases aligning to TRBD1. Trimming took 2 bases from V and 9 from J; bases not matched to a gene: 5. The CDR3 loop spans 15 amino acids. From germline, CDR1 is SNHLY and CDR2 FYNNEI. In nucleotides, the CDR3 is TGTGCCAGCAGTGAATTTGACAGGGGGGGTTCACCCCTCCACTTT. It specifies CASSEFDRGGSPLHF.

V usage is TRBV15 and J usage is TRBJ1-5; tentative D call: TRBD1 (5 bases). This CDR3 is built from 14 residues. The V end lost 8 bases, the J end lost 4 bases, and 15 bases lay between the germline ends. Germline CDR1 reads LNHNV; CDR2 reads YYDKDF (reference sequence). The CDR3 protein is CATRDSGANQPQHF. The CDR3 DNA reads as TGTGCCACCCGGGACTCCGGCGCGAATCAGCCCCAGCATTTT.

This chain links TRBV30 with TRBJ1-5; D is possibly TRBD1 (5 bases). V was cut by 2 bases and J by 0 bases, with 8 bases left in between. There are 14 residues in the CDR3. Germline CDR1 and CDR2: GTSNPN and SVGIG (reference sequence). CDR3 coding DNA: TGTGCCTGGAGTCGAGGGGATAGCAATCAGCCCCAGCATTTT. Its protein is CAWSRGDSNQPQHF.

The rearrangement links TRBV4-2 to TRBJ1-1; unclear D gene. V was shortened by 0 bases and J by 4 bases, with 12 bases between the two germline ends. The CDR3 sequence is 15 residues long. Looked up from germline, CDR1 is LGHNA and CDR2 is YNFKEQ. As DNA, the CDR3 is TGTGCCAGCAGCCAAGAGCCGGTCTCGCCCACTGAAGCTTTCTTT. It specifies CASSQEPVSPTEAFF.

The chain has TRBV18 and TRBJ1-1; 7 bases match TRBD1. The germline V gene encodes CDR1 KGHSH and CDR2 LQKENI. The CDR3 is 18 amino acids. The ends lost 2 bases at V and 0 bases at J; junction bases unmatched: 12. DNA of the CDR3: TGTGCCAGCTCACCATTTTTGGGACAGTCCAATATGAACACTGAAGCTTTCTTT. It specifies CASSPFLGQSNMNTEAFF.

The genes are TRBV3-1 (or the pseudogene TRBV3-2) and TRBJ2-7; tentatively, D is TRBD2 (5 bases). V was trimmed by 4 bases and J by 0 bases, leaving 10 bases between them. This CDR3 is 14 amino acids long. Germline V gives CDR1 LGHDT, CDR2 YNNKEL (reference sequence). The CDR3 spells CASSLRTPSYEQYF. The DNA of the CDR3 is TGTGCCAGCAGCCTCCGGACTCCCTCCTACGAGCAGTACTTC.

V usage is TRBV3-1 (or the pseudogene TRBV3-2) and J usage is TRBJ1-6, with D possibly TRBD1 on 5 matching bases. The CDR3 loop spans 15 amino acids. V gave up 2 bases and J gave up 6 bases, with 11 bases separating them. Germline V CDR1 and CDR2: LGHDT, YNNKEL (reference sequence). The CDR3: CASSQFQGSNSPLHF. The CDR3 nucleotides are TGTGCCAGCAGCCAATTTCAGGGTAGTAATTCACCCCTCCACTTT.

This sequence joins TRBV7-9 and TRBJ2-7; D unresolved. The V gene's germline CDR1 is SEHNR and CDR2 FQNEAQ (reference sequence). V lost 5 bases and J 0 bases, leaving 8 bases between the germline ends. The CDR3 is 13 residues long. CDR3 amino acids: CASSPPGSYEQYF. Here the CDR3 DNA reads TGTGCCAGCAGCCCTCCGGGCTCCTACGAGCAGTACTTC.

This chain connects TRBV28 to TRBJ2-1; D remains ambiguous. Trimming stripped 4 bases from V and 5 bases from J, with 6 bases between. The CDR3 is made up of 12 amino acids. The germline gives CDR1 MDHEN, CDR2 SYDVKM. CDR3 nucleotide sequence: TGTGCCAGCAGTTCCGACAACAATGAGCAGTTCTTC. Translated, it gives CASSSDNNEQFF.

CDR3 in amino acids: CASSEFTTGELFF. The DNA for the CDR3 is TGTGCCAGCAGCGAGTTTACCACCGGGGAGCTGTTTTTT. The chain uses TRBV9 and TRBJ2-2; D call uncertain. The CDR3 runs to 13 residues. Germline values: CDR1 SGDLS, CDR2 YYNGEE. V was shortened by 3 bases and J by 4 bases, with 7 bases between the two germline ends.

The chain employs TRBV12-2 and TRBJ2-1; TRBD2 is the table's D call and was not checked against the DNA. TRBV12-2 is a documented pseudogene. CDR3 length equals 17 residues. The CDR3 coding sequence is TGTGCAAGTCGCTTAGTATTGGAACTGGAGGCGGGCAATGAGCAGTTCTTC. It codes for CASRLVLELEAGNEQFF.

The J gene is TRBJ1-4, the V gene TRBV6-5, with TRBD1 as a possible D gene (6 bases). The CDR3 covers 15 residues. Germline CDR1 MNHEY, CDR2 SVGAGI. Trimming pared 6 bases from V and 2 bases from J, leaving 13 bases between. The CDR3 reads CASRDSALTNEKLFF. CDR3 nucleotide sequence: TGTGCCAGCAGGGACAGCGCATTGACTAATGAAAAACTGTTTTTT.

The V call is TRBV7-9, the J call TRBJ2-5, with TRBD1 matching 8 bases. Unmatched junction bases numbered 3, after V lost 2 bases and J lost 1 base. This CDR3 contains 15 residues. Germline-derived CDR1 and CDR2 are SEHNR and FQNEAQ (reference sequence). The CDR3 spells CASSLSGGPQETQYF. In DNA form, the CDR3 reads TGTGCCAGCAGCTTATCAGGGGGCCCCCAAGAGACCCAGTACTTC.

The chain links TRBV19 to TRBJ1-1; the D gene is possibly TRBD1 (5 bases). This CDR3 is 14 amino acids long. Germline V lookup: CDR1 LNHDA, CDR2 SQIVND (reference sequence). Trimming stripped 1 base from V and 6 bases from J, with 12 bases between. As DNA, the CDR3 is TGTGCCAGTAGTATAGGTGGGGGGTCTTCTGAAGCTTTCTTT. Its translation is CASSIGGGSSEAFF.

The rearrangement uses TRBV6-5 and TRBJ1-1; 8 nucleotides match TRBD1. This CDR3 has 14 residues. Germline lookup yields CDR1 MNHEY and CDR2 SVGAGI. Unmatched junction bases numbered 5, after V lost 5 bases and J lost 3 bases. The CDR3 DNA is TGTGCCAGCAGTCCGACAGGGGTGGACACTGAAGCTTTCTTT. Translating it yields CASSPTGVDTEAFF.

V and J are TRBV19 and TRBJ2-1, with TRBD2 matching 14 bases. The J segment lost 6 bases and the V segment lost 4 bases, leaving 11 bases of the junction unmatched. CDR1 LNHDA and CDR2 SQIVND come from the germline V gene (reference sequence). The CDR3 runs 18 residues. CDR3 sequence reads: CASSKTSGGAMVGNEQFF. The CDR3 DNA reads TGTGCCAGTAGTAAGACTAGCGGGGGGGCGATGGTCGGCAATGAGCAGTTCTTC.

The V gene is TRBV6-5, the J gene TRBJ2-2; the D is unclear. Trimming removed 6 bases from V and 6 bases from J, with 8 bases in between. The CDR3 has 12 amino acids. The germline CDR1 and CDR2 sequences are MNHEY and SVGAGI. This CDR3 is CASSVWSGELFF. Written as DNA, the CDR3 is TGTGCCAGCAGCGTCTGGTCCGGGGAGCTGTTTTTT.

The J gene is TRBJ2-5, the V gene TRBV12-5; 8 bases are shared with TRBD2. V was pared by 7 bases and J by 6 bases, with 13 bases of the junction left unmatched. The germline CDR1 and CDR2 sequences are LGHNT and FRNRAP. This CDR3 contains 15 residues. CDR3 in amino acids: CASAPSGGLSKTQYF. CDR3 nucleotide sequence: TGTGCTAGTGCCCCCTCGGGGGGGCTCTCGAAGACCCAGTACTTC.

The chain recombines TRBV27 with TRBJ1-1; D may be TRBD1 (5 bases). In germline, CDR1 is MNHEY, CDR2 SMNVEV (reference sequence). CDR3 length equals 11 residues. V was trimmed by 5 bases and J by 5 bases, leaving 6 bases between them. CDR3 region: CASSGGTEAFF. The CDR3 DNA sequence: TGTGCCAGCAGTGGGGGGACTGAAGCTTTCTTT.

CDR3 region: CASTPSTGAPSEQYF. The CDR3 region has the DNA TGTGCCAGTACCCCATCGACAGGGGCGCCTTCCGAGCAGTACTTC. This rearrangement joins TRBV19 to TRBJ2-7, with 8 bases fitting TRBD1. J lost 6 bases, V lost 7 bases, and 14 bases had no gene match. Per the germline V gene, CDR1 is LNHDA and CDR2 is SQIVND (reference sequence). The CDR3 contains 15 residues.

V usage is TRBV9 and J usage is TRBJ1-1; D ambiguous. CDR3 length: 15 amino acids. The germline CDR1 and CDR2 sequences are SGDLS and YYNGEE. The V and J ends lost 3 bases and 0 bases respectively, with 12 bases between them. CDR3 protein: CASSGRENLNTEAFF. The CDR3 DNA reads as TGTGCCAGCAGCGGACGGGAGAACTTGAACACTGAAGCTTTCTTT.

The chain combines TRBV30 with TRBJ2-1; the D is unclear. CDR3 length: 15 residues. The V gene's germline CDR1 is GTSNPN and CDR2 SVGIG (reference sequence). V dropped 0 bases and J dropped 4 bases, with 13 bases sitting between them. The CDR3 DNA reads TGTGCCTGGAGTGTACAAAAGCGCCAATACAATGAGCAGTTCTTC. Translated, it gives CAWSVQKRQYNEQFF.

V is TRBV10-3 and J is TRBJ1-1; 7 nucleotides match TRBD1. Germline V gene data show CDR1 as ENHRY and CDR2 as SYGVKD. The CDR3 length is 14 residues. The junction had 13 bases not matched to a gene; V was cut back by 10 bases and J by 5 bases. This CDR3 reads CATSLVTGRTEAFF. CDR3 bases: TGTGCCACCAGCCTGGTGACAGGGAGGACTGAAGCTTTCTTT.

The chain is built from TRBV6-6 and TRBJ2-1; 11 positions agree with TRBD2. The trim removed 7 bases at V and 2 bases at J, leaving 4 bases unmatched. Germline CDR1 is MNHNY and CDR2 is SVGAGI (reference sequence). The CDR3 covers 15 residues. CDR3 DNA: TGTGCCAGCACCCTGACTAGCGGGGCCTACAATGAGCAGTTCTTC. It codes for CASTLTSGAYNEQFF.